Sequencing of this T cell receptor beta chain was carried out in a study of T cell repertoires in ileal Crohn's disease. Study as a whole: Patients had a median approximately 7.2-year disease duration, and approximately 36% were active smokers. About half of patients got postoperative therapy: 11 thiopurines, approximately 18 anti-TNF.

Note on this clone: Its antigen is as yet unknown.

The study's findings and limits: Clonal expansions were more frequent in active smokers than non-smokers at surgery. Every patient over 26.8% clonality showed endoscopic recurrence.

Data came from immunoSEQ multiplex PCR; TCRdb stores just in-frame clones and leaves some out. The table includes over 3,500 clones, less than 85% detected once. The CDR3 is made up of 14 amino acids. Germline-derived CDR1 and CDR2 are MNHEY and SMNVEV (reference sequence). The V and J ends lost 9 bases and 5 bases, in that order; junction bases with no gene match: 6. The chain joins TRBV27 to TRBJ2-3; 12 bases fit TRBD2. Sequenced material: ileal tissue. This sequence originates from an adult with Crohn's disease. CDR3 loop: CARTSGGRRDTQYF. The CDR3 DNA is TGTGCCAGGACTAGCGGGGGTAGACGAGATACGCAGTATTTT.